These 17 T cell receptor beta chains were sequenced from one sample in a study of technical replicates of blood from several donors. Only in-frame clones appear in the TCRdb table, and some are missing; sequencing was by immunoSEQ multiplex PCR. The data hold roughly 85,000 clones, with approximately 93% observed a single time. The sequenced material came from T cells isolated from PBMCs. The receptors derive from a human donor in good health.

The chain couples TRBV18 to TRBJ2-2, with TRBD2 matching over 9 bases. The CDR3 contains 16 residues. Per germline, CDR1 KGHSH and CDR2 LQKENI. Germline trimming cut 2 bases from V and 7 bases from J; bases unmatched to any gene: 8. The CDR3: CASSPTAGGPGGELFF. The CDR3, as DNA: TGTGCCAGCTCACCAACGGCGGGAGGGCCCGGCGGGGAGCTGTTTTTT.

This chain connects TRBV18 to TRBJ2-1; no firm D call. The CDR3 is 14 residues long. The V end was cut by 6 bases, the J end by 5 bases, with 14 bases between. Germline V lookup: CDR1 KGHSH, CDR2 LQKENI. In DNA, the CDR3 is TGTGCCAGCTCGGGCCAAAATAACCACAATGAGCAGTTCTTC. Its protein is CASSGQNNHNEQFF.

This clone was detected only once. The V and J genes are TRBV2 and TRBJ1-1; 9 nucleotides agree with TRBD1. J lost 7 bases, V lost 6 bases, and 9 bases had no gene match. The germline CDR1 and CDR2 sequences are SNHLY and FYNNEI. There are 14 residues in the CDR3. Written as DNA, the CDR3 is TGTGCCAGCAGATCACAGGGGGCCTTCATTGAAGCTTTCTTT. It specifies CASRSQGAFIEAFF.

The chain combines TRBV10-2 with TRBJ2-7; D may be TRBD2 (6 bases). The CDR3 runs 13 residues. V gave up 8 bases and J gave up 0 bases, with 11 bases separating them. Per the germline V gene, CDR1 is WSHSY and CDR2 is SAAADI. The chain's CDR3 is CASASASSYEQYF. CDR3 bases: TGCGCCAGCGCTAGCGCGAGCTCCTACGAGCAGTACTTC.

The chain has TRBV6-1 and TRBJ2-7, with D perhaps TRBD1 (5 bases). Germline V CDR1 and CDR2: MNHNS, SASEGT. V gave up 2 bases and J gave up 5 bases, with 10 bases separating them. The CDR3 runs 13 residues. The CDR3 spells CASSEQRGDEQYF. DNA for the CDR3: TGTGCCAGCAGTGAACAAAGGGGCGACGAGCAGTACTTC.

CDR3 sequence (DNA): TGTGCCAGCAGCCAAGGACTAGCGGTTTCCTACAATGAGCAGTTCTTC. Residues: CASSQGLAVSYNEQFF. The rearrangement links TRBV4-2 to TRBJ2-1, with 9 bases that match TRBD2. Germline trimming cut 1 base from V and 1 base from J; bases unmatched to any gene: 2. Germline V CDR1 and CDR2: LGHNA, YNFKEQ. This CDR3 contains 16 residues.

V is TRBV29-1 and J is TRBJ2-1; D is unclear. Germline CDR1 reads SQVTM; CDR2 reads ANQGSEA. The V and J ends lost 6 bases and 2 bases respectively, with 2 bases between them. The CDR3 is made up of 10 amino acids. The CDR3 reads CSVAYNEQFF. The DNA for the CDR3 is TGCAGCGTCGCCTACAATGAGCAGTTCTTC.

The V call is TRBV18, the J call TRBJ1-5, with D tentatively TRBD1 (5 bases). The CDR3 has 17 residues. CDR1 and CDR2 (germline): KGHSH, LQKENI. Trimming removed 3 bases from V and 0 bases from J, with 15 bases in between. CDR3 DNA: TGTGCCAGCTCACCCAGCAAACTACAGGCTAGCAATCAGCCCCAGCATTTT. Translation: CASSPSKLQASNQPQHF.

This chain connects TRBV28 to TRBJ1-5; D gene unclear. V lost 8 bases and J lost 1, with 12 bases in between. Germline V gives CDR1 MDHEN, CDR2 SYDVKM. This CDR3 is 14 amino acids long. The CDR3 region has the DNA TGTGCCAGCCGGAGGCGATGGAGCAATCAGCCCCAGCATTTT. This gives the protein CASRRRWSNQPQHF.

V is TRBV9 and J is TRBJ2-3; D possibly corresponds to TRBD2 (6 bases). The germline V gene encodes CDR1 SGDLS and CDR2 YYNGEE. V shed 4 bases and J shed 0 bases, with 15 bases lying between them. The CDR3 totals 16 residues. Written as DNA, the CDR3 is TGTGCCAGCAGCCTTACGGAGGACTACAGCACAGATACGCAGTATTTT. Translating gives CASSLTEDYSTDTQYF.

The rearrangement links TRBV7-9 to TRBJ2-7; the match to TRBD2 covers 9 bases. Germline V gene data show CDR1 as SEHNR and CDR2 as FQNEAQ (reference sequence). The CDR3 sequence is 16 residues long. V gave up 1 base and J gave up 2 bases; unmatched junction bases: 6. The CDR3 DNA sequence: TGTGCCAGCAGCTTAGAGTTGCTAGCGGGACCCTACGAGCAGTACTTC. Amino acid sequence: CASSLELLAGPYEQYF.

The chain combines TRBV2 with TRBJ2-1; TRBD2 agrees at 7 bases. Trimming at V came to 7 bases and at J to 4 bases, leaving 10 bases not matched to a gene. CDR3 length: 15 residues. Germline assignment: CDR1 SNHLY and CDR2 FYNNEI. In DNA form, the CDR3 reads TGTGCCAGCACCAGCGGGGACTCAACGTACAATGAGCAGTTCTTC. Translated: CASTSGDSTYNEQFF.

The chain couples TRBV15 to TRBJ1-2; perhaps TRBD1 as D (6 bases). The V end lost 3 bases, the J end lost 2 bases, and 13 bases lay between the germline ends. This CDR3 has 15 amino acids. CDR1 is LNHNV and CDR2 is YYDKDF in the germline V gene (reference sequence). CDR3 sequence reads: CATSSLRTENYGYTF. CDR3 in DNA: TGTGCCACCAGCAGCCTAAGGACAGAAAACTATGGCTACACCTTC.

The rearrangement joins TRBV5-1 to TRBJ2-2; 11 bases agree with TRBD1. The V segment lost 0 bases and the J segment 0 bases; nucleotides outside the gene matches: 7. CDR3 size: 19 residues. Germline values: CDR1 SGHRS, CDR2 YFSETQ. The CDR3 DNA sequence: TGCGCCAGCAGCTTGGCAGGACAGGGGGCGAGGGCGAACACCGGGGAGCTGTTTTTT. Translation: CASSLAGQGARANTGELFF.

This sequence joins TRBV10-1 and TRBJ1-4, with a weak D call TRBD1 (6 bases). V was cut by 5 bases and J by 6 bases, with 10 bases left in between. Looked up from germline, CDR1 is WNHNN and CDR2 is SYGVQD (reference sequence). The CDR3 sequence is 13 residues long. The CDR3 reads CASSTGQDEKLFF. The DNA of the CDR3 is TGCGCCAGCAGTACAGGGCAAGATGAAAAACTGTTTTTT.

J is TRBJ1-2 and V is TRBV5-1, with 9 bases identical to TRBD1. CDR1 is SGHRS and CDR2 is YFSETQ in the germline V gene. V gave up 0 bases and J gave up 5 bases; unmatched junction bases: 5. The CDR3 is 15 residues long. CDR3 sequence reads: CASSLVTDRGYGYTF. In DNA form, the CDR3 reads TGCGCCAGCAGCTTGGTCACAGACAGGGGGTATGGCTACACCTTC.

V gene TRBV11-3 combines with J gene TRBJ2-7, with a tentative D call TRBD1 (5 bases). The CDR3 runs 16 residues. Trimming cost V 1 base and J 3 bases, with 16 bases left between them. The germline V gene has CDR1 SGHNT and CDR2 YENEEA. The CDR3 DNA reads TGTGCCAGCAGCTTAGTCTGGGGCGCAGGTCTCTACGAGCAGTACTTC. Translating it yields CASSLVWGAGLYEQYF.